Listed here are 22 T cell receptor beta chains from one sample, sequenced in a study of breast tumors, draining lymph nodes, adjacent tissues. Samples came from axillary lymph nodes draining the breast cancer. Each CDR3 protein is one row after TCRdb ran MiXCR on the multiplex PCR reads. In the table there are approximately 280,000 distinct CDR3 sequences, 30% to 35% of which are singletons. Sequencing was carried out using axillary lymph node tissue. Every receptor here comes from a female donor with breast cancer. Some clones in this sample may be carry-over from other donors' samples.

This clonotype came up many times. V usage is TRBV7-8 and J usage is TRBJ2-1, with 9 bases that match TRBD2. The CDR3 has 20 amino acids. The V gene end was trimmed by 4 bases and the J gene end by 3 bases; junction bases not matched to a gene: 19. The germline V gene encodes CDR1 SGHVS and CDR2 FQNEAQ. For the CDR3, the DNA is TGTGCCAGCAGCTCCCGTAGAATTAGTGAGGCGGGAGGGATCTACAATGAGCAGTTCTTC. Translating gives CASSSRRISEAGGIYNEQFF.

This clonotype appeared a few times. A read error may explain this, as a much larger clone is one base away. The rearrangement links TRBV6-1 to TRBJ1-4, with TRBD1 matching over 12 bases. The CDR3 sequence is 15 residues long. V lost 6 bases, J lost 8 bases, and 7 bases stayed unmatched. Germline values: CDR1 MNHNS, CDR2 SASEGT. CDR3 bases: TGTGCCAGCAGCCGCTGGGACAGGGGGCGCGAAAAACTGTTTTTT. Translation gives CASSRWDRGREKLFF.

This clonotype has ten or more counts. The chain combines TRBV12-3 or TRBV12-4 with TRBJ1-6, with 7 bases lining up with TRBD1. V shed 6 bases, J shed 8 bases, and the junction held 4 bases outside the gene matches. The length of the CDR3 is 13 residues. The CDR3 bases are TGTGCCAGCAGGAGGACAGGTGATTCACCCCTCCACTTT. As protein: CASRRTGDSPLHF.

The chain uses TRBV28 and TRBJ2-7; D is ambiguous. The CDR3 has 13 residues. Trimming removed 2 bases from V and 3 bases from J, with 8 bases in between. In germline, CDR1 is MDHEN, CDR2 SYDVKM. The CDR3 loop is CASSLKSGYEQYF. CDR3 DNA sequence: TGTGCCAGCAGTTTAAAGTCTGGCTACGAGCAGTACTTC.

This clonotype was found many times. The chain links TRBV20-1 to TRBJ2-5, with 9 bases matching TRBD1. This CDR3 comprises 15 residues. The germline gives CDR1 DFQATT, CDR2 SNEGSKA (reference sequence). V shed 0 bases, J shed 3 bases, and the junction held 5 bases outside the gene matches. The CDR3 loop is CSARDPRTGEETQYF. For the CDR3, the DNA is TGCAGTGCTAGAGACCCTCGGACAGGGGAAGAGACCCAGTACTTC.

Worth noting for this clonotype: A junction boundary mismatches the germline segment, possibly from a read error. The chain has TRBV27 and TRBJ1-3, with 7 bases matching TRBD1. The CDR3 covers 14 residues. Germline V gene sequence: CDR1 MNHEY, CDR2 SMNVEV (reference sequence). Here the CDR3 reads CASRQGGLGSTIYF. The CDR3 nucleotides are TGTGCCAGCAGGCAGGGGGGACTTGGAAGCACCATATATTTT.

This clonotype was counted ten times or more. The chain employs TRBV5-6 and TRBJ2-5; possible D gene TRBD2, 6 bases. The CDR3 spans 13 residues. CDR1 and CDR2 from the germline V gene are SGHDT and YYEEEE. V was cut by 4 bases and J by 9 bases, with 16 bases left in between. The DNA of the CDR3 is TGTGCCAGCAGCGCACAGGCCTCGGGGGCCCAGTACTTC. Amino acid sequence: CASSAQASGAQYF.

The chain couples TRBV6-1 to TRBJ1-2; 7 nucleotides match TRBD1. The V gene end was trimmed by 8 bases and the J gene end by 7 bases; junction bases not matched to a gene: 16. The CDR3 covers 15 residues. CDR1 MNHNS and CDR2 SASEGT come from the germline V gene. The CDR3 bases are TGTGCCAGCCACCTTGGGACAGATAAGTTGGGTGGCTACACCTTC. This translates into CASHLGTDKLGGYTF.

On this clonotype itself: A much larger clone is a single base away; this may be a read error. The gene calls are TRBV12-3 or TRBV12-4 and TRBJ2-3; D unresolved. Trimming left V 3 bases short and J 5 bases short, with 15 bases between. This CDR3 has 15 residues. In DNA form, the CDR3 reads TGTGCCAGCAGTTTCAAGATTGGGAATCGAGATACGCAGTATTTT. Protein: CASSFKIGNRDTQYF.

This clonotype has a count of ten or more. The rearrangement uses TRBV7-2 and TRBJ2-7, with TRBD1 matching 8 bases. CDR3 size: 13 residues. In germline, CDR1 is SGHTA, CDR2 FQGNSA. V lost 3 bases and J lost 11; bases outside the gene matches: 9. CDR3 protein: CASSLIRTGNKYF. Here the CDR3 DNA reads TGTGCCAGCAGCTTGATCAGGACAGGGAATAAGTACTTC.

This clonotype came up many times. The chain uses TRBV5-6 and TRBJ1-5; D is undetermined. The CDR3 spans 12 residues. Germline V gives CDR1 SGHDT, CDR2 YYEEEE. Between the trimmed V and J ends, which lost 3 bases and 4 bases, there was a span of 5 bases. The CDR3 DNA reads TGTGCCAGCAGCTATGGGAATCAGCCCCAGCATTTT. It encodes CASSYGNQPQHF.

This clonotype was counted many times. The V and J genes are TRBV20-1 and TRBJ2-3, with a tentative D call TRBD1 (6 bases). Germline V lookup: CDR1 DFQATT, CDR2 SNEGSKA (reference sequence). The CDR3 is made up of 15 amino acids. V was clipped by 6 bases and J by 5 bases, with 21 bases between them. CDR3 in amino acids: CSARRDTAGGDTQYF. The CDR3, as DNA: TGCAGTGCCCGTAGGGACACGGCAGGAGGAGATACGCAGTATTTT.

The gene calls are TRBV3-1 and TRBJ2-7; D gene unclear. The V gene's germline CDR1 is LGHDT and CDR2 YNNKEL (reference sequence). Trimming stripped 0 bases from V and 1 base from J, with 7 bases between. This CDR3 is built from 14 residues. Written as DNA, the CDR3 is TGTGCCAGCAGCCAAGATTTAGTATCCTACGAGCAGTACTTC. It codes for CASSQDLVSYEQYF.

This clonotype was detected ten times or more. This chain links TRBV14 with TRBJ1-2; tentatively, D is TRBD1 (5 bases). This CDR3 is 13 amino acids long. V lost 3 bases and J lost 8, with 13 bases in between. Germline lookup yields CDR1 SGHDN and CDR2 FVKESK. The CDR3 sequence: CASSQDTARGYTF. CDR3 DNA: TGTGCCAGCAGCCAGGACACTGCTCGGGGCTACACCTTC.

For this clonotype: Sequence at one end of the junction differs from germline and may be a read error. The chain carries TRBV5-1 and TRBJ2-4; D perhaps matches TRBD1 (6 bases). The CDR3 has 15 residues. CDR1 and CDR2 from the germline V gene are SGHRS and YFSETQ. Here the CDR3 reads CASSLGRRDKHIQYF. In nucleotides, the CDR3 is TGCGCCAGCAGCTTGGGACGCAGGGACAAACACATTCAGTACTTC.

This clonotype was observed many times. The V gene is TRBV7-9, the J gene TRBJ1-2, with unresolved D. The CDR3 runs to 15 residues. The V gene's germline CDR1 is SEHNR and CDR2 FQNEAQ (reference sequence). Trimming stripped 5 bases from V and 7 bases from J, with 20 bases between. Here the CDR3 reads CASSPLAGPQGGYTF. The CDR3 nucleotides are TGTGCCAGCAGCCCCCTCGCAGGCCCACAAGGTGGCTACACCTTC.

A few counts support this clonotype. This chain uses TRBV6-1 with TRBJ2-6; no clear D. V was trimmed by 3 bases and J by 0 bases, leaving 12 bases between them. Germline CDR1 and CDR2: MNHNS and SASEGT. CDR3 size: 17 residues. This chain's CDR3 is CASSEILFNSGANVLTF. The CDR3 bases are TGTGCCAGCAGTGAGATTCTGTTTAACTCTGGGGCCAACGTCCTGACTTTC.

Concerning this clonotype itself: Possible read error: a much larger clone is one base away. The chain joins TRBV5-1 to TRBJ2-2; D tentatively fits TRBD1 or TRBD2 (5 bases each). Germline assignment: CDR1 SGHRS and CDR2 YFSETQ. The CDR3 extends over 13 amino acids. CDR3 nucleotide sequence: TGCGCCAGCGCTGCCTGGGGCACCGGGGACCTGTTTTTT. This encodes CASAAWGTGDLFF.

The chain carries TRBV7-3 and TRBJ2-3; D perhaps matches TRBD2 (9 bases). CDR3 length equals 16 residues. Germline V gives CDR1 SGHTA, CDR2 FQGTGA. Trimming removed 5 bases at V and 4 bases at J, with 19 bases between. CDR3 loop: CASSPGGGRASDTQYF. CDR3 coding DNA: TGTGCCAGCAGCCCAGGGGGCGGGAGGGCTTCAGATACGCAGTATTTT.

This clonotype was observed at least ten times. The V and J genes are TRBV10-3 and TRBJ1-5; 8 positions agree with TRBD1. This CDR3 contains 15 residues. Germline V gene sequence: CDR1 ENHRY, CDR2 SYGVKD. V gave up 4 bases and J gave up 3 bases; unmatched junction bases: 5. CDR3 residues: CAISARQGINQPQHF. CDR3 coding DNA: TGTGCCATCAGTGCACGACAGGGGATCAATCAGCCCCAGCATTTT.

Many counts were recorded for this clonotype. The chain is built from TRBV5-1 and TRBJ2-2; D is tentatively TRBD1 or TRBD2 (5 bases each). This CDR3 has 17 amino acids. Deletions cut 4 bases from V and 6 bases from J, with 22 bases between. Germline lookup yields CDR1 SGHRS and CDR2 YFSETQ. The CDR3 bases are TGCGCCAGCAGCGACCCCCGGGACCACGCCTTGCCCGGGGAGCTGTTTTTT. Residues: CASSDPRDHALPGELFF.

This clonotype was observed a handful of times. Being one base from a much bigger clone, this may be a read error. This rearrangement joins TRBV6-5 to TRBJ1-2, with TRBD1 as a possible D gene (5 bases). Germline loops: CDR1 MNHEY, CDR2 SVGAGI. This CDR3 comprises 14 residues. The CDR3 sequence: CASSHSRDNYGYTF. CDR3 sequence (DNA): TGTGCCAGCAGTCACTCCAGGGACAACTATGGCTACACCTTC.